This TCR beta chain was identified during a study of T cell changes during pregnancy in multiple sclerosis. CDR1 and CDR2 from the germline V gene are SGHVS and FQNEAQ. V lost 5 bases and J lost 2; bases outside the gene matches: 4. This CDR3 spans 14 amino acids. The table came from immunoSEQ multiplex PCR; TCRdb's copy has only in-frame clones and leaves some out. The sample lists about 49,000 clones, roughly 92% occurring once. The source is a female donor with multiple sclerosis, enrolled in a pregnancy study. The chain links TRBV7-8 to TRBJ1-2; the match to TRBD1 covers 8 bases. Specimen: peripheral blood, collected after pregnancy. CDR3 in amino acids: CASSGTGGNYGYTF. CDR3 DNA: TGTGCCAGCAGCGGGACAGGTGGGAACTATGGCTACACCTTC.